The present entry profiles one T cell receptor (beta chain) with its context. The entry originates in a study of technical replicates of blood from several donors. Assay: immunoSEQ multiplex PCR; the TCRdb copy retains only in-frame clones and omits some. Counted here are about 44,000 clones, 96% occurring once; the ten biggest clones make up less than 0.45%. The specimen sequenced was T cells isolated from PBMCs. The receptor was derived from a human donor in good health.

CDR3 amino acids: CASSQVVFAGGPQDEQFF. DNA for the CDR3: TGTGCCAGCAGCCAAGTGGTTTTCGCGGGAGGGCCGCAGGATGAGCAGTTCTTC. This chain joins TRBV4-2 and TRBJ2-1; TRBD2 agrees at 9 bases. The V segment lost 1 base and the J segment 8 bases; nucleotides outside the gene matches: 15. This CDR3 contains 18 residues. Germline V gene sequence: CDR1 LGHNA, CDR2 YNFKEQ.